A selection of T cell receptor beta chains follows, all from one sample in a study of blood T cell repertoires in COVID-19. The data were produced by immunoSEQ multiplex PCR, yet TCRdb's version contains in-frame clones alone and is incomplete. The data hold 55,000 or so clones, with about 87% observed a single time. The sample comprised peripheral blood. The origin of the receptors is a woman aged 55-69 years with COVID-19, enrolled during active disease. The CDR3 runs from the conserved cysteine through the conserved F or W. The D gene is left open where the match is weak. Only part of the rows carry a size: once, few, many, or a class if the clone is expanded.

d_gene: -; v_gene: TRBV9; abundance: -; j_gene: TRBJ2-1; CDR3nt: TGTGCCAGCAGCGTAGATGTGTCCGACAATGAGCAGTTCTTC; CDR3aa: CASSVDVSDNEQFF
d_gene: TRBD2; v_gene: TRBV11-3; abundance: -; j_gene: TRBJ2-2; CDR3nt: TGTGCCAGCAGCTTAGGGAGCGGGAGCGGAAGATGGACCGGGGAGCTGTTTTTT; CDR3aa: CASSLGSGSGRWTGELFF
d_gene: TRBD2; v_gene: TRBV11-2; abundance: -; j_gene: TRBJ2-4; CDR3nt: TGTGCCAGCAGCCCGGGGGGGTGGGATGAGAGGGACCACAAAAACATTCAGTACTTC; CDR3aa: CASSPGGWDERDHKNIQYF
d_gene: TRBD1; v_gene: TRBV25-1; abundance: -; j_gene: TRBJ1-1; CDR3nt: TGTGCCAGCAGTGGGATAACAGGGGTGGGGACTGAAGCTTTCTTT; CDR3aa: CASSGITGVGTEAFF
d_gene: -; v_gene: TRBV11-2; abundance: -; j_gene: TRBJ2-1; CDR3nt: TGTGCCAGCAGCTTAGTGCCGTGGACTCCCCGTAACAATGAGCAGTTCTTC; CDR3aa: CASSLVPWTPRNNEQFF
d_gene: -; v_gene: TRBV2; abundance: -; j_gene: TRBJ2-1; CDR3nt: TGTGCCAGCAGTGTTGTGGTTCGGGGTTATGAGCAGTTCTTC; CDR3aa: CASSVVVRGYEQFF
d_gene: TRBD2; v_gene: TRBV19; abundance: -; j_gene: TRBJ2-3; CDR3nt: TGTGCCAGTAGTACTAGCGGGAGTACAGATACGCAGTATTTT; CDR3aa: CASSTSGSTDTQYF
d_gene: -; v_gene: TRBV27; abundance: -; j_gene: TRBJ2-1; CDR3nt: TGTGCCAGCAGTCCGCAGGGTTTGCTCTACAATGAGCAGTTCTTC; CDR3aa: CASSPQGLLYNEQFF
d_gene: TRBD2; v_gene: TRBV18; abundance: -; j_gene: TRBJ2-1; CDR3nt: TGTGCCAGCCGGCAGGGAGCGGGAGTCAATGAGCAGTTCTTC; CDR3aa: CASRQGAGVNEQFF
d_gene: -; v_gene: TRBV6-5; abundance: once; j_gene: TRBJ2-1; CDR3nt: TGTGCCAGCAGTTACTTGGCGGGATCGGGCAATGAGCAGTTCTTC; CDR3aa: CASSYLAGSGNEQFF
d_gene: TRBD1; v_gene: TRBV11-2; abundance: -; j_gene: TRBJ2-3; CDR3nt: TGTGCCAGCAGCTTAGTTGGGACAGGGGGGTGGGATACGCAGTATTTT; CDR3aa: CASSLVGTGGWDTQYF
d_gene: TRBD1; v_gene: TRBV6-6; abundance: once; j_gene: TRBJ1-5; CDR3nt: TGTGCCAGCAGTTACGGACAGGGAATCAATCAGCCCCAGCATTTT; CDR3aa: CASSYGQGINQPQHF
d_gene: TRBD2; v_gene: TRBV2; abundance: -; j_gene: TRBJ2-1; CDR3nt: TGTGCCAGCAGAGTACTAGCGGGAGGGGGGAATGAGCAGTTCTTC; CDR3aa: CASRVLAGGGNEQFF
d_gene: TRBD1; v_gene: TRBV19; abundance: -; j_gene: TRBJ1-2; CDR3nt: TGTGCCACCAGATCAACCGGGACAGGGTCATCTCGGGGCTACACCTTC; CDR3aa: CATRSTGTGSSRGYTF
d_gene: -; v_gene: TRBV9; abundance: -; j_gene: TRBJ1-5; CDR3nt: TGTGCCAGCAGCGAAGGTGTGGGACATACCGGACAGCCCCAGCATTTT; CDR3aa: CASSEGVGHTGQPQHF
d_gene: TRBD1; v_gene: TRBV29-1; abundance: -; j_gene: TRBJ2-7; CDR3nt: TGCAGCGTAGCTCACTCACCGGGACAGAAGACCTACGAGCAGTACTTC; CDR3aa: CSVAHSPGQKTYEQYF
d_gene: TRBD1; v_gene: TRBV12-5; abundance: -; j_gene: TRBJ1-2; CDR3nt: TGTGCTAGTGGTTTGCCAGGGGGTATGGTCTATGGCTACACCTTC; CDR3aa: CASGLPGGMVYGYTF
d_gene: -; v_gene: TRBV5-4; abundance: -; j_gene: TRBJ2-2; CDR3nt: TGTGCCAGCAGCTTGCCTACGGGCAGGGTAGGCGGGGAGCTGTTTTTT; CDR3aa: CASSLPTGRVGGELFF
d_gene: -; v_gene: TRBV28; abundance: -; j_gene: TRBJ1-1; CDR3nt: TGTGCCAGCAGTTTACTGTACACTGAAGCTTTCTTT; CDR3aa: CASSLLYTEAFF
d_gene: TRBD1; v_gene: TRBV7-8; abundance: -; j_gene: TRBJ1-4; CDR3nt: TGTGCCAGCAGCTTTCGGGACAGGGCTGAAAAACTGTTTTTT; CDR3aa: CASSFRDRAEKLFF
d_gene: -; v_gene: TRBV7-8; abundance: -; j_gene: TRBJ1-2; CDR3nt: TGTGCCAGCAGCAAAGAAGAGCGGGGGAGCTATGGCTACACCTTC; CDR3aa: CASSKEERGSYGYTF
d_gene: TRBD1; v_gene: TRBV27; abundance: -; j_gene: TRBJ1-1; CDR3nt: TGTGCCAGCAGTACCCAGGACAGGAGGAACACTGAAGCTTTCTTT; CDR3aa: CASSTQDRRNTEAFF
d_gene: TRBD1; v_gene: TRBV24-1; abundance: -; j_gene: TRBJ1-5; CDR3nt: TGTGCCACCAGTGACAATACCCGGGACAGATTTAATAGTCAGCCCCAGCATTTT; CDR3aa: CATSDNTRDRFNSQPQHF
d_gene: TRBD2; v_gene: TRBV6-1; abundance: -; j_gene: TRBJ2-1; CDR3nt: TGTGCCAGCAGTGGCGGGCCGGGACTAGCGGGAGGTCAAACCTACAATGAGCAGTTCTTC; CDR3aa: CASSGGPGLAGGQTYNEQFF
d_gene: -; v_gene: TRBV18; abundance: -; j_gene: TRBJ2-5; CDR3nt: TGTGCCAGCTCCCCCAGGGTACCCCAAGAGACCCAGTACTTC; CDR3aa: CASSPRVPQETQYF
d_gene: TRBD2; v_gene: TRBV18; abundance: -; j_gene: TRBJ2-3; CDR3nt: TGTGCCAGCTCGTCGACTAGCGGGATGGGGGGAGATACGCAGTATTTT; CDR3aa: CASSSTSGMGGDTQYF
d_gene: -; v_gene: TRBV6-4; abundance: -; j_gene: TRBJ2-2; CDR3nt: TGTGCCAGCAGTTCTTACACCGGGGAGCTGTTTTTT; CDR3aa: CASSSYTGELFF
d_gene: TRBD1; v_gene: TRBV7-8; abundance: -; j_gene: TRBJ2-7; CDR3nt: TGTGCCAGCAGCCCCGGGACAGGGGGCGACGAGCAGTACTTC; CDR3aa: CASSPGTGGDEQYF
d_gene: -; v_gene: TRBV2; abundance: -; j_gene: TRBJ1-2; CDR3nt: TGTGCCAGCAGAACAGGGCTACCTTATGGCTACACCTTC; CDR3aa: CASRTGLPYGYTF
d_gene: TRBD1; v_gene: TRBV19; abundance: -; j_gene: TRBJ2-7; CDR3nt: TGTGCCAGTAATGACAGGGGGCACTCCTACAAGCAGTACTTC; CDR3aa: CASNDRGHSYKQYF
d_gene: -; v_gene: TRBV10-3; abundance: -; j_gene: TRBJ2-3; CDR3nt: TGTGCCATCAGTACCGAGCCGGGAGTGACAGATACGCAGTATTTT; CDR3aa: CAISTEPGVTDTQYF
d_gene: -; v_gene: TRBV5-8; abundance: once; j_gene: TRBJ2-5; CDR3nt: TGTGCCAGCGGCCGTGAAGGACTGAATAAAGAGACCCAGTACTTC; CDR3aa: CASGREGLNKETQYF
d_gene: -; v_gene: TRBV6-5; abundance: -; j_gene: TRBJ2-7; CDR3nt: TGTGCCAGCAGCCTCGAGTACGAGCAGTACTTC; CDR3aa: CASSLEYEQYF
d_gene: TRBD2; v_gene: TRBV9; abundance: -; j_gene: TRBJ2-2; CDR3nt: TGTGCCAGCAGCGTCACAGCGGGAGGGCCAAGCGGGGAGCTGTTTTTT; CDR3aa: CASSVTAGGPSGELFF
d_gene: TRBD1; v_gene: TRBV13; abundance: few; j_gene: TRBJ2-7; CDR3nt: TGTGCCAGCAGTTTGGACAGGAGATCCTACGAGCAGTACTTC; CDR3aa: CASSLDRRSYEQYF
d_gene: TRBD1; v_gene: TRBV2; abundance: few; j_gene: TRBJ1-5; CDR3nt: TGTGCCAGCAGGACAGGGGGCAGCCAGCCCCAGCATTTT; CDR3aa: CASRTGGSQPQHF
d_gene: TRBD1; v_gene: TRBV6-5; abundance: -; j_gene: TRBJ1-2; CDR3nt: TGTGCCAGCAGTTACCCCCACAGGGGGCGCGTAGGCTACACCTTC; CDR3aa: CASSYPHRGRVGYTF
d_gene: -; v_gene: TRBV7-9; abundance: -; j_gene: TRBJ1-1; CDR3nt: TGTGCCAGCAGCTTCCAGAACACTGAAGCTTTCTTT; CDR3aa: CASSFQNTEAFF
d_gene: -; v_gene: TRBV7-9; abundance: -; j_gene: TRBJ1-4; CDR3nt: TGTGCCAGCAGCTTACCGCCCTCGGGAACTAATGAAAAACTGTTTTTT; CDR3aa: CASSLPPSGTNEKLFF
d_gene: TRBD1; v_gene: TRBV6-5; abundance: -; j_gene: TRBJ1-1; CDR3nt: TGTGCCAGCAGAATGTCCGGGACAGTCGCTGAAGCTTTCTTT; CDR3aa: CASRMSGTVAEAFF
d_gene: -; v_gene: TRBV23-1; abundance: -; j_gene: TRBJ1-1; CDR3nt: TGCGCCAGCAAAGGGAAAGACAGCGAATCTCTCTCTGAAGCTTTCTTT; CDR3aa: CASKGKDSESLSEAFF